This TCR beta chain was identified during a study of T cells in Graves' hyperthyroidism and ophthalmopathy. The CDR3 regions of TCR beta were amplified from RNA transcripts. The HTBI set primed first-round TCR CDR3 RT-PCR. MiXCR, applied by TCRdb to the multiplex PCR reads, yields one record per CDR3 protein. The sample has 370,000 or so distinct CDR3 sequences; approximately 14% are singletons. Worth noting for this clonotype: Its target is not known.

Subjects aged 18 to 65 presented with newly diagnosed hyperthyroidism of less than 2 months' duration. Those patients with uncontrolled infection, other autoimmune disease, pregnancy or lactation were excluded. PBMCs stemmed from 8.5 to 10 ml fresh peripheral blood. Study-wide points: Most thyroid clonotypes that were expanded above 0.001 also turned up in blood.

This clonotype was obtained from a woman between 18 and 29 years old with Graves' hyperthyroidism that later progressed to Graves' ophthalmopathy. Sequenced: blood.

In DNA, the CDR3 is TGCAGTGCCAGACCCGTACAGGGGTTGACTTACGAGCAGTACTTC. This translates into CSARPVQGLTYEQYF. The chain employs TRBV20-1 and TRBJ2-7; 7 nucleotides agree with TRBD1. CDR3 size: 15 residues. Looked up from germline, CDR1 is DFQATT and CDR2 is SNEGSKA (reference sequence). The V segment lost 6 bases and the J segment 4 bases; nucleotides outside the gene matches: 15.